The following is a T cell receptor beta chain sequence with its context. What this receptor recognizes is not known. No much larger clone is present one base from it, and per-base qualities are unavailable. The immunoSEQ Assay, a bias-controlled multiplex PCR, was used to amplify TCRbeta CDR3 regions from genomic DNA. The paper's processing steps were these. The number of nucleated cells in each sample was estimated from the amplification of reference gene primers within the assay. To quantify the absolute abundance of each unique TCRbeta CDR3 rearrangement, sequence reads were collapsed and filtered. For each sample, productive Simpson clonality was calculated as the square root of Simpson's diversity index across productive rearrangements. Entries here come from immuneACCESS through TCRdb and include only in-frame sequences with V and J called. Some clones fail to appear in such tables; in the studies checked, an unresolved V gene covers under half of the shortfall, and the cause of the remainder is unknown. V, J and clone size are taken as reported in that table, and D and trimming were inferred from the DNA itself. The sample table lists roughly 150,000 clones, 85% to 90% of them with a count of one. The ten largest account for roughly 2% of the sample.

This sample was included in a study of blood T cell repertoires in COVID-19 (TCRdb year 2020). Study-wide context: Samples covering the acute and convalescent phases of COVID-19 were provided by collaborators in the United States, Italy and Spain. The material from the prospective study consisted of cDNA or gDNA derived from T cells, B-cell-depleted T cells, or PBMCs. Deeply sampled blood TCRbeta repertoires from subjects exposed to, actively infected with, or recovered from COVID-19 were included in the dataset. The repertoires were released in a freely available public database meant as a resource for research on the immune response to SARS-CoV-2. The samples were drawn from the first 160 participants of the ongoing ImmuneRACE study and from 1,254 subjects provided by 6 global collaborators. The sample metadata nearly always contained a de-identified subject ID, COVID-19 status, age in years and sex. Where available, HLA class I and class II types were taken from metadata supplied by the sample provider and were not determined by assay-based typing. Study-wide findings and limitations: How much clinical and demographic metadata was included differed by source and by participant, and the metadata was provided uncurated.

Samples from volunteer blood donors who had recovered from COVID-19 were contributed by a second Seattle source. The collaborating institutions used their own protocols to collect whole blood in K2EDTA tubes. For TCRbeta analysis, collaborators shipped samples in one of three forms: frozen whole blood, isolated PBMCs, or DNA extracted from either of those sample types. V gives up 6 bases and J gives up 5 bases, and the segment between their germline ends measures 13 bases. From a lookup of the germline V gene (reference sequence), CDR1 and CDR2 are LNHDA and SQIVND. The CDR3 runs 13 amino acids, cysteine and phenylalanine included. Here the CDR3 DNA is all that survives: 39 bases in frame from base 1.

This receptor chain uses TRBV19 and TRBJ1-1; no D gene is confidently identified. The TCR was taken from a man between 50 and 59 years old who had recovered from COVID-19. The specimen was peripheral blood. The CDR3 protein sequence reads: CASRPVGGTEAFF. The sequenced DNA: TGTGCCAGTAGACCGGTCGGCGGGACTGAAGCTTTCTTT.